The present entry profiles one TCR beta chain with its context. Its antigen remains unknown. The time point denotes: newly diagnosed GD, antithyroid drugs for less than 3 months. Extracted PBMC RNA gave rise to the TCR library. Graves' disease diagnosis used American Thyroid Association guidelines. With EDTA tubes as the receptacles, approximately 8.2 milliliters of peripheral blood were drawn. Building of the TCR beta libraries involved iRepertoire HTBI primers and Arm-PCR of CDR3 regions. TCRdb ran MiXCR on the multiplex PCR reads and lists one entry per CDR3 protein. The sample comprises about 420,000 distinct CDR3 sequences, approximately 16% of which are singletons, and 20% to 25% rests with the top ten. This specimen belongs to a study of regulatory T cells in long-lasting Graves disease. Germline V gene sequence: CDR1 MDHEN, CDR2 SYDVKM. V trimming: 4 bases; J trimming: 3 bases; junction bases outside the gene matches: 3. The CDR3 totals 15 residues.

Notes on the study in general: It was possible that the small sample size reduced accuracy.

These data were also filed under a second study, of T cells in Graves' hyperthyroidism and ophthalmopathy. That investigation notes: The primer set for the first-round RT-PCR of the TCR CDR3 was HTBI.

Sequenced material: peripheral blood mononuclear cells (PBMCs), taken at new diagnosis, from a patient treated with antithyroid drugs. V gene TRBV28 combines with J gene TRBJ2-3; 11 bases match TRBD2. The sequence came from a woman aged 18 to 35 with Graves disease. CDR3 protein: CASSSSSGRTDTQYF. CDR3 coding DNA: TGTGCCAGCAGTTCGTCTAGCGGGAGGACAGATACGCAGTATTTT.